Here is one TCR beta chain with its context. Libraries were prepared by immunoSEQ multiplex PCR; TCRdb keeps only in-frame clonotypes and omits some of them. The sample lists about 110,000 clones, about 88% seen once, with 2% to 2.5% in the top ten. The record originates from a study of blood T cell repertoires in COVID-19. The V and J ends lost 6 bases and 6 bases respectively, with 12 bases between them. Germline V gene data show CDR1 as KGHSH and CDR2 as LQKENI. This CDR3 has 13 amino acids. The rearrangement links TRBV18 to TRBJ2-1, with D possibly matching TRBD1 (5 bases). The receptor's source is a human donor in a cohort sampled during active COVID-19. The sequenced sample consisted of peripheral blood. The CDR3 region has the DNA TGTGCCAGCTCTCCCTTGCAGGGCAATGAGCAGTTCTTC. Translated, it gives CASSPLQGNEQFF.